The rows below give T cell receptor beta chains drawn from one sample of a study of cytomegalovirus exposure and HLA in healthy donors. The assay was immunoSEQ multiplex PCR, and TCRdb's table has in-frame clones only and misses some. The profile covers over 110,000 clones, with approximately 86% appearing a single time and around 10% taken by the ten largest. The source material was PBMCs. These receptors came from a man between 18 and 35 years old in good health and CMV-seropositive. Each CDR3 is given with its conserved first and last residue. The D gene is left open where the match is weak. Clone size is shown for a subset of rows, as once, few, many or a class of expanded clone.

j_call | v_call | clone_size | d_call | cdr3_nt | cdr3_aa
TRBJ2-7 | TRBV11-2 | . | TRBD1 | TGTGCCAGCAGCCTGTGGGACAGGGGGTTCTACGAGCAGTACTTC | CASSLWDRGFYEQYF
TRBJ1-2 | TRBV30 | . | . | TGTGCCTGGAGTTTTACAGGCCTCTTTCGGGGCTACACCTTC | CAWSFTGLFRGYTF
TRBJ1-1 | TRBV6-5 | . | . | TGTGCCAGCAGGGTCTTTAGCGGCACTGAAGCTTTCTTT | CASRVFSGTEAFF
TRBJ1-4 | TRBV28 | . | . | TGTGCCAGCAGTTTATTGGGCCTCCGAGAAAAACTGTTTTTT | CASSLLGLREKLFF
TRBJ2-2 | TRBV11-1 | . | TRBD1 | TGTGCCAGCAGCCCCCAGGGACAGCGGACGACCGGGGAGCTGTTTTTT | CASSPQGQRTTGELFF
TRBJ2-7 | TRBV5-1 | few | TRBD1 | TGCGCCAGCAGCTTCTCCGGGACAGGGGACGAGCAGTACTTC | CASSFSGTGDEQYF
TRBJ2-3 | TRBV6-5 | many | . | TGTGCCAGCAGTTACTCCCCACAGAGCACAGATACGCAGTATTTT | CASSYSPQSTDTQYF
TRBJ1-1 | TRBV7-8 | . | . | TGTGCCAGCAGCTTAACCGAACGGGTTGGCACTGAAGCTTTCTTT | CASSLTERVGTEAFF
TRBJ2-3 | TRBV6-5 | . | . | TGTGCCAGCAGTTATGGGTGGGCCTCCCCCGGCGATACGCAGTATTTT | CASSYGWASPGDTQYF
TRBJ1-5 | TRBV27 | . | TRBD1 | TGTGCCAGCAGTTGGGACAGAGATAGCAATCAGCCCCAGCATTTT | CASSWDRDSNQPQHF
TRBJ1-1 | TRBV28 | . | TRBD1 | TGTGCCAGCAGTACGCCCGGGACAGGCAACACTGAAGCTTTCTTT | CASSTPGTGNTEAFF
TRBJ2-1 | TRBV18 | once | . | TGTGCCAGCTCACCCCCAGGGGTATCGGAGCAGTTCTTC | CASSPPGVSEQFF
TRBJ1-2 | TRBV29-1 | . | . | TGCAGCGTTGAGGACGCGGGGGGCAGTGGCTACACCTTC | CSVEDAGGSGYTF
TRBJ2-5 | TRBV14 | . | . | TGTGCCAGCAGCCCAACAGGGCTAGTGGAGACCCAGTACTTC | CASSPTGLVETQYF
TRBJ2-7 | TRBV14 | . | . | TGTGCCAGCAGCCGTACAGGGTCTACGGAAGAGCAGTACTTC | CASSRTGSTEEQYF
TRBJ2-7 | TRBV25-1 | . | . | TGTGCCAGCAGGAGTTTTCGTTATGGCGAGCAGTACTTC | CASRSFRYGEQYF
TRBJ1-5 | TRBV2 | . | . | TGTGCCGCTCAGTTGGCGGGCAATCAGCCCCAGCATTTT | CAAQLAGNQPQHF